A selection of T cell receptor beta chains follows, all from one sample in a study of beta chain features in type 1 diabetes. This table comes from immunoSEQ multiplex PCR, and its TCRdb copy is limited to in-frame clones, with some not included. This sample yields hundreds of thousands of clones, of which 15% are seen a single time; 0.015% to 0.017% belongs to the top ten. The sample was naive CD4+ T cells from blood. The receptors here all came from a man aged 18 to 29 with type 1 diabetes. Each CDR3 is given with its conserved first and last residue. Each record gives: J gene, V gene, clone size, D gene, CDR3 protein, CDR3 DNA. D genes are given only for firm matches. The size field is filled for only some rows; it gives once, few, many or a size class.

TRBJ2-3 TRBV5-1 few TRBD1 CASTPGQGGSTDTQYF TGCGCCAGCACCCCCGGACAGGGTGGGAGCACAGATACGCAGTATTTT
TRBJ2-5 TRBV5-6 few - CASSSGLLYQETQYF TGTGCCAGCAGCTCGGGACTCCTGTACCAAGAGACCCAGTACTTC
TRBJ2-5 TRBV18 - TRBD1 CASSALWTGSKTQYF TGTGCCAGCTCAGCCCTTTGGACAGGGAGCAAGACCCAGTACTTC
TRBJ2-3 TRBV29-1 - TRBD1 CSVERGQGSDTQYF TGCAGCGTGGAACGAGGACAGGGTTCGGATACGCAGTATTTT
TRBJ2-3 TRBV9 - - CASSQGGTDTQYF TGTGCCAGCAGCCAGGGTGGGACAGATACGCAGTATTTT
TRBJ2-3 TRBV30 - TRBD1 CAWGQGGADTQYF TGTGCCTGGGGACAGGGGGGCGCAGATACGCAGTATTTT
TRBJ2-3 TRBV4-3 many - CASSQARGASTDTQYF TGCGCCAGCAGCCAAGCTCGGGGGGCCTCCACAGATACGCAGTATTTT
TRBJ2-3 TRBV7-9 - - CASSLLSDTQYF TGTGCCAGCAGCTTACTGTCAGATACGCAGTATTTT
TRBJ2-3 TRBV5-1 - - CASSLADSNTDTQYF TGCGCCAGCAGCTTGGCGGACAGCAACACAGATACGCAGTATTTT
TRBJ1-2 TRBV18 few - CASSPLPGIYGYTF TGTGCCAGCTCACCTTTGCCCGGGATCTATGGCTACACCTTC
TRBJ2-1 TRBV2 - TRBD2 CASSEMTSVAEQFF TGTGCCAGCAGTGAAATGACTAGCGTTGCTGAGCAGTTCTTC
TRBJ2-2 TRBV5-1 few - CASSFTSGTGELFF TGCGCCAGCAGCTTTACGAGTGGCACCGGGGAGCTGTTTTTT
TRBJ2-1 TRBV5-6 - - CASSLGDSYNEQFF TGTGCCAGCAGCTTGGGCGACAGCTACAATGAGCAGTTCTTC
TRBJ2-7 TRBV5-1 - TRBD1 CASSLGTGYNEQYF TGCGCCAGCAGCTTGGGGACAGGGTACAACGAGCAGTACTTC
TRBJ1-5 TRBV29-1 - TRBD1 CSAIQGAGQPQHF TGCAGCGCAATACAGGGGGCCGGTCAGCCCCAGCATTTT
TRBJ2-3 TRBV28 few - CASSAPVGRDTQYF TGTGCCAGCAGCGCCCCGGTGGGGCGGGATACGCAGTATTTT
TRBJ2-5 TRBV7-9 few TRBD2 CASSGKSRGGERETQYF TGTGCCAGCAGCGGAAAAAGCCGGGGGGGAGAGCGGGAGACCCAGTACTTC
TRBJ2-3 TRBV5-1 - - CASTLEASSDTQYF TGCGCCAGCACCCTTGAGGCCAGCTCAGATACGCAGTATTTT
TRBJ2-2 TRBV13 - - CASSLGAGPNTGELFF TGTGCCAGCAGCTTAGGGGCTGGCCCGAACACCGGGGAGCTGTTTTTT
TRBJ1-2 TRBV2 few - CASSDNSPNYGYTF TGTGCCAGCAGTGATAACAGTCCTAACTATGGCTACACCTTC
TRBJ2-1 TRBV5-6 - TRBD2 CASSWREGRNEQFF TGTGCCAGCAGCTGGCGGGAGGGGCGGAATGAGCAGTTCTTC
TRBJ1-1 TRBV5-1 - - CASSLGRDTEAFF TGCGCCAGCAGCTTGGGCAGGGACACTGAAGCTTTCTTT
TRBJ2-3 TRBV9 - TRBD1 CASSPPGQGATDTQYF TGTGCCAGCAGCCCTCCGGGACAGGGGGCCACAGATACGCAGTATTTT
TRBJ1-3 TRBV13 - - CASSLRRGTNTIYF TGTGCCAGCAGCTTACGGCGGGGAACGAACACCATATATTTT
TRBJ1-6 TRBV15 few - CATADRPFYPLHF TGTGCCACCGCAGACAGGCCCTTTTACCCCCTCCACTTT
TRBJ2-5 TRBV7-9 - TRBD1 CASSLIRGQQETQYF TGTGCCAGCAGCTTAATCAGGGGGCAGCAAGAGACCCAGTACTTC
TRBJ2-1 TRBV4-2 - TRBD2 CASSSSLGGSGGAHEQFF TGTGCCAGCAGCTCGTCACTCGGAGGGAGCGGGGGGGCCCATGAGCAGTTCTTC
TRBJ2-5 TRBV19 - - CASSIRGPEETQYF TGTGCCAGTAGTATAAGGGGTCCGGAAGAGACCCAGTACTTC
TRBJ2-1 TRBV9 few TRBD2 CASSGGLAGAYNEQFF TGTGCCAGCAGCGGAGGACTAGCGGGAGCCTACAATGAGCAGTTCTTC
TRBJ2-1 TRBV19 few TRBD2 CASSFETSTNEQFF TGTGCCAGTAGTTTTGAGACTAGCACCAATGAGCAGTTCTTC
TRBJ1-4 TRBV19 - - CASSNTGLLNEKLFF TGTGCCAGTAGCAACACGGGACTGCTTAATGAAAAACTGTTTTTT
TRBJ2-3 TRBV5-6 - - CASSTYREGTDTQYF TGTGCCAGCAGCACTTACAGGGAAGGAACAGATACGCAGTATTTT
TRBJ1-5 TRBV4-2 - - CASSQGEDQPQHF TGTGCCAGCAGCCAAGGCGAGGATCAGCCCCAGCATTTT
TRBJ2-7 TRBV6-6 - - CASSFPGKNEQYF TGTGCCAGCAGTTTCCCAGGGAAGAACGAGCAGTACTTC
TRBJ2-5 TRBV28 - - CASSFEHAGGESGTQYF TGTGCCAGCAGTTTCGAACACGCTGGCGGGGAGAGCGGGACCCAGTACTTC
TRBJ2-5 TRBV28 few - CASSLLRAWPRETQYF TGTGCCAGCAGTCTACTCAGGGCCTGGCCCCGGGAGACCCAGTACTTC
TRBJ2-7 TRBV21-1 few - CASSKAGVVGGLSEQYF TGTGCCAGCAGCAAAGCCGGAGTCGTCGGGGGGCTGAGCGAGCAGTACTTC
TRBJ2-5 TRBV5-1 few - CASSPQGLGETQYF TGCGCCAGCAGCCCTCAGGGGCTGGGGGAGACCCAGTACTTC
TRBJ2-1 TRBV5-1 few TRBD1 CASSIDRADEQFF TGCGCCAGCAGCATTGACAGGGCCGATGAGCAGTTCTTC
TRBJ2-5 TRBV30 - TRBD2 CAWSAGLAGVEETQYF TGTGCCTGGAGTGCGGGACTAGCGGGGGTCGAAGAGACCCAGTACTTC
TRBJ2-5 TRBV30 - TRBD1 CAWSVGTGRQETQYF TGTGCCTGGAGTGTGGGGACAGGTCGACAAGAGACCCAGTACTTC
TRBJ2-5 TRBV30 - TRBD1 CAWTTGGGETQYF TGTGCCTGGACAACAGGGGGCGGTGAGACCCAGTACTTC
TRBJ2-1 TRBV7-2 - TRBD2 CASSLVTSGSHEQFF TGTGCCAGCAGCTTAGTGACTAGCGGGAGCCATGAGCAGTTCTTC
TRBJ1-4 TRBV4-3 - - CASSQEVGGVGKLFF TGCGCCAGCAGCCAAGAGGTGGGGGGAGTCGGAAAACTGTTTTTT
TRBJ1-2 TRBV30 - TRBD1 CAWSRGQGHGYTF TGTGCCTGGAGTAGAGGACAGGGTCACGGCTACACCTTC
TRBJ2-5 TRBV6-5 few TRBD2 CASSYGGGAYETQYF TGTGCCAGCAGTTACGGCGGGGGGGCATATGAGACCCAGTACTTC
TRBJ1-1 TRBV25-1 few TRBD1 CASSETGTGTEAFF TGTGCCAGCAGTGAAACCGGGACAGGCACTGAAGCTTTCTTT